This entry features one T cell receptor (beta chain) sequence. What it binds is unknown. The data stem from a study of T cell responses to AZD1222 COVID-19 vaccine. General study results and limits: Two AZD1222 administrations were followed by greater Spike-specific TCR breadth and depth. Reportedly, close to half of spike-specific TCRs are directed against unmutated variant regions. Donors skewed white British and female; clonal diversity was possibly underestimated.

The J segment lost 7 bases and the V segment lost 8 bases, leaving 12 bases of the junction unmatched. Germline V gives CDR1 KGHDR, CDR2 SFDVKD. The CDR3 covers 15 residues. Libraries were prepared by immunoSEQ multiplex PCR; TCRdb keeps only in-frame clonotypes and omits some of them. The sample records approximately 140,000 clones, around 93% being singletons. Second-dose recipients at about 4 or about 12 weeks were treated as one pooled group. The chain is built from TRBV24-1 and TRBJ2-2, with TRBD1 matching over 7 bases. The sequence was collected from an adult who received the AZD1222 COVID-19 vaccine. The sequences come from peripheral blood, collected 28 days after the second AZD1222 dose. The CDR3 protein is CATTSGGLRDGELFF. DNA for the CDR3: TGTGCCACCACATCAGGGGGATTACGAGACGGGGAGCTGTTTTTT.